This T cell receptor beta chain comes out of a study of beta chain features in type 1 diabetes. Whole-study findings and limits: Whether HLA type affects TCRB rearrangement stayed undetermined in the present work. Reduced insertions and increased deletions marked VDJ junctions in type 1 diabetes patients. In all four CD4+ subsets, TCRB CDR3 length was significantly, moderately reduced in type 1 diabetes. A greater similarity of naive, central memory and Treg TCRB repertoires was seen among patients than among healthy donors.

On this clone itself: Antigen unknown. This specimen includes other DNA sequences encoding the same CDR3.

cDNA synthesis used the whole RNA isolate, giving expressed TCRB sequences. Profiled with immunoSEQ multiplex PCR; TCRdb holds only in-frame clones, not every one. The sample has some 5,000 clones, under 85% seen once. This receptor was identified in a man between 18 and 29 years old in good health. The specimen sequenced was Tregs from blood.

CDR3 in DNA: TGTGCCAGCAGCCAAGACAGGTACGATCAGCCCCAGCATTTT. Translated: CASSQDRYDQPQHF. The V call is TRBV6-6, the J call TRBJ1-5; possible D gene TRBD1, 6 bases. From germline, CDR1 is MNHNY and CDR2 SVGAGI (reference sequence). The CDR3 sequence is 14 residues long. V was cut by 6 bases and J by 5 bases, with 14 bases left in between.